The clone carrying this T cell receptor beta chain was seen once. Sequenced by immunoSEQ multiplex PCR; TCRdb stores in-frame clones only, minus some. Of about 110,000 clones detected, 82% appear once; the ten largest clones hold around 6.6%. The entry originates in a study of control samples from healthy donors and cancer patients. V shed 0 bases, J shed 6 bases, and the junction held 4 bases outside the gene matches. From germline, CDR1 is MNHEY and CDR2 SMNVEV (reference sequence). The CDR3 is made up of 15 amino acids. What was sequenced was blood. The TCR comes from a man in his late teens or twenties in good health. This chain uses TRBV27 with TRBJ2-1; 8 bases line up with TRBD1. CDR3 protein: CASSLSGRGPNEQFF. CDR3 nucleotides: TGTGCCAGCAGTTTATCCGGCAGGGGGCCCAATGAGCAGTTCTTC.